This entry lists 20 T cell receptor beta chains sequenced from one sample in a study of post-analysis software for immune sequencing data. The authors incorporated unique molecular identifiers into the TCR beta cDNA libraries. TCRdb redid the calling of the PCR reads with MiXCR, one entry per CDR3 protein. This table holds about 810,000 distinct CDR3 sequences, approximately 53% found once. Whole-study findings and limits: In patients, TRBV5-6, TRBV5-1 and TRBV20-1 belonged to roughly 5 TRBV segments found more frequently than in controls.

Their cognate antigens are unknown. Sequenced material: blood. Source of these receptors: a girl aged 10-17 years with multiple sclerosis.

This clonotype has just a few counts. The V call is TRBV27, the J call TRBJ2-5; 9 bases match TRBD2. This CDR3 is 16 amino acids long. J lost 1 base, V lost 6 bases, and 9 bases had no gene match. CDR1 is MNHEY and CDR2 is SMNVEV in the germline V gene (reference sequence). DNA for the CDR3: TGTGCCAGCAGACCCCTAGCGGGGTTTATCCAAGAGACCCAGTACTTC. This gives the protein CASRPLAGFIQETQYF.

This clonotype was counted between two and nine times. J is TRBJ2-5 and V is TRBV15, with D hard to call. The CDR3 extends over 13 amino acids. V dropped 2 bases and J dropped 1 base, with 5 bases sitting between them. Looked up from germline, CDR1 is LNHNV and CDR2 is YYDKDF (reference sequence). The DNA for the CDR3 is TGTGCCACCAGCAGAAGGGCCCAAGAGACCCAGTACTTC. It specifies CATSRRAQETQYF.

The rearrangement uses TRBV29-1 and TRBJ2-7, with D perhaps TRBD1 or TRBD2 (6 bases each). Gene TRBJ2-5 matches the end of the DNA better, so the J call may be wrong. CDR3 length: 12 residues. Per germline, CDR1 SQVTM and CDR2 ANQGSEA. The CDR3 DNA sequence: TGCAGCACGGCCGGGGGCCGGGAGACCCAGTACTTC. Its translation: CSTAGGRETQYF.

The J gene is TRBJ2-3, the V gene TRBV10-1; D gene uncertain. The CDR3 is made up of 13 amino acids. V was cut by 3 bases and J by 4 bases, with 8 bases left in between. Germline V gene sequence: CDR1 WNHNN, CDR2 SYGVQD (reference sequence). The CDR3 loop reads CASSESPSDTQYF. As DNA, the CDR3 is TGCGCCAGCAGTGAATCTCCATCAGATACGCAGTATTTT.

This clonotype was counted between two and nine times. V and J are TRBV27 and TRBJ1-4, with a weak D call TRBD1 (5 bases). The ends were cut back, 6 bases at V and 5 bases at J, with 16 bases in the middle. Germline-derived CDR1 and CDR2 are MNHEY and SMNVEV (reference sequence). The CDR3 loop spans 15 amino acids. CDR3 sequence (DNA): TGTGCCAGCAGAGCCGTGAGGGGCGTAAATGAAAAACTGTTTTTT. Its protein product is CASRAVRGVNEKLFF.

The CDR3 coding sequence is TGTGCCTGGACGGGAGGGCTACAAGAGACCCAGTACTTC. It yields the protein CAWTGGLQETQYF. This sequence joins TRBV30 and TRBJ2-5, with 8 positions matching TRBD2. This CDR3 is built from 13 residues. Germline CDR1 is GTSNPN and CDR2 is SVGIG (reference sequence). With V trimmed by 4 bases and J by 2 bases, 3 bases remained unmatched.

This chain's CDR3 is CSVWTGIAKNIQYF. The CDR3 DNA is TGCAGCGTTTGGACAGGGATCGCCAAAAACATTCAGTACTTC. The chain employs TRBV29-1 and TRBJ2-4, with TRBD1 identical over 8 bases. The CDR3 sequence is 14 residues long. CDR1 and CDR2 (germline): SQVTM, ANQGSEA. The V segment lost 5 bases and the J segment 1 base; nucleotides outside the gene matches: 4.

V gene TRBV27 combines with J gene TRBJ2-3; D is unclear. The germline CDR1 and CDR2 sequences are MNHEY and SMNVEV (reference sequence). CDR3 length: 15 amino acids. With 2 bases removed from V and 6 bases from J, the gap between germline ends came to 15 bases. The CDR3 DNA reads TGTGCCAGCAGTTTACAGCCTCGTTCATCGGATACGCAGTATTTT. It codes for CASSLQPRSSDTQYF.

CDR3 nucleotides: TGTGCCAGCAGTGACTCCCTTAATACGCAGTATTTT. It yields the protein CASSDSLNTQYF. This rearrangement joins TRBV6-4 to TRBJ2-3; D ambiguous. With 0 bases removed from V and 7 bases from J, the gap between germline ends came to 5 bases. The CDR3 is made up of 12 amino acids. The germline gives CDR1 MRHNA, CDR2 SNTAGT.

This rearrangement joins TRBV20-1 to TRBJ1-5; D is uncertain. Germline CDR1 is DFQATT and CDR2 is SNEGSKA (reference sequence). The V end lost 1 base, the J end lost 5 bases, and 12 bases lay between the germline ends. The CDR3 covers 14 residues. CDR3 sequence: CSARAARLDQPQHF. The CDR3 region has the DNA TGCAGTGCTAGAGCGGCGAGATTGGATCAGCCCCAGCATTTT.

This clonotype is a singleton in its sample. The CDR3 does not end in the conserved phenylalanine or tryptophan, so this is likely a read error. The chain combines TRBV12-3 or TRBV12-4 with TRBJ2-7, with TRBD1 identical over 8 bases. Trimming at V came to 5 bases and at J to 5 bases, leaving 11 bases not matched to a gene. This CDR3 region has 15 residues. The DNA for the CDR3 is TGTGCCAGCAGTCAACAGGGGGGCCTTACGAACGAGCAGTACTTA. As protein: CASSQQGGLTNEQYL.

The V and J genes are TRBV15 and TRBJ2-3; TRBD1 agrees at 9 bases. The V gene's germline CDR1 is LNHNV and CDR2 YYDKDF (reference sequence). V shed 4 bases and J 4 bases; nucleotides not matched to a gene: 9. CDR3 length equals 16 residues. CDR3 residues: CATSKVGTGHPDTQYF. DNA of the CDR3: TGTGCCACCAGCAAGGTCGGGACAGGGCACCCAGATACGCAGTATTTT.

The chain couples TRBV6-1 to TRBJ2-3, with D possibly matching TRBD1 (7 bases). The V end lost 6 bases, the J end lost 5 bases, and 21 bases lay between the germline ends. The germline V gene encodes CDR1 MNHNS and CDR2 SASEGT. The CDR3 has 16 amino acids. In nucleotides, the CDR3 is TGTGCCAGCAGGACAGGGAGGAGGGGATCCGGAGATACGCAGTATTTT. It specifies CASRTGRRGSGDTQYF.

A few counts support this clonotype. V gene TRBV5-6 combines with J gene TRBJ2-5, with 7 nucleotides matching TRBD2. Germline-derived CDR1 and CDR2 are SGHDT and YYEEEE. The CDR3 spans 17 residues. J lost 2 bases, V lost 4 bases, and 14 bases had no gene match. CDR3 residues: CASSLEGGAFGQETQYF. The CDR3 nucleotides read TGTGCCAGCAGCCTGGAGGGAGGGGCGTTCGGGCAAGAGACCCAGTACTTC.

J is TRBJ2-4 and V is TRBV27; D unclear. This CDR3 comprises 14 residues. In germline, CDR1 is MNHEY, CDR2 SMNVEV (reference sequence). V was shortened by 4 bases and J by 8 bases, with 15 bases between the two germline ends. The CDR3 sequence is CASSSTDGPHIQYF. The CDR3 coding sequence is TGTGCCAGCAGTTCTACTGACGGGCCCCACATTCAGTACTTC.

This sequence joins TRBV24-1 and TRBJ2-1, with D possibly being TRBD2 (5 bases). Trimming took 3 bases from V and 10 from J, leaving 12 bases between them. Germline values: CDR1 KGHDR, CDR2 SFDVKD. CDR3 length equals 13 residues. In DNA form, the CDR3 reads TGTGCCACCAGTGATGATGCTAGCATAGAGCAGTTCTTC. Translation: CATSDDASIEQFF.

This clonotype has only a few counts. The V and J genes are TRBV6-1 and TRBJ1-2; TRBD1 matches 7 bases. The CDR3 is 14 amino acids. CDR1 is MNHNS and CDR2 is SASEGT in the germline V gene. V lost 0 bases to trimming and J lost 7 bases; unmatched junction nucleotides: 5. CDR3 in amino acids: CASSEAGQDCGYTF. In nucleotides, the CDR3 is TGTGCCAGCAGTGAAGCCGGACAGGACTGTGGCTACACCTTC.

In its sample, this clonotype was seen a few times. The genes are TRBV5-1 and TRBJ2-7; D gene ambiguous. V lost 4 bases to trimming and J lost 1 base, with 18 bases between them. The germline V gene encodes CDR1 SGHRS and CDR2 YFSETQ. The CDR3 is made up of 16 amino acids. CDR3 in amino acids: CASSREGLRTSYEQYF. CDR3 in DNA: TGCGCCAGCAGCCGAGAAGGCCTCCGAACTTCCTACGAGCAGTACTTC. The full variable domain, its missing parts supplied by reference TRBV5-1 and TRBJ2-7, is KAGVTQTPRYLIKTRGQQVTLSCSPISGHRSVSWYQQTPGQGLQFLFEYFSETQRNKGNFPGRFSGRQFSNSRSEMNVSTLELGDSALYLCASSREGLRTSYEQYFGPGTRLTVT.

The CDR3 loop is CATSTQQGLEQYF. The CDR3 DNA follows: TGTGCCACCAGCACACAACAGGGGCTCGAGCAGTACTTC. J is TRBJ2-5 and V is TRBV15; 7 nucleotides match TRBD1. The DNA end lines up better with TRBJ2-7; the J call may be wrong. The germline CDR1 and CDR2 sequences are LNHNV and YYDKDF (reference sequence). The CDR3 covers 13 residues.

This chain connects TRBV6-6 to TRBJ2-7; TRBD2 aligns across 7 bases. CDR1 is MNHNY, CDR2 SVGAGI, per germline (reference sequence). The CDR3 runs to 16 residues. V lost 7 bases to trimming and J lost 4 bases; unmatched junction nucleotides: 16. The DNA of the CDR3 is TGTGCCAGCATGACTGCAGCGAGCGGGAAATGGTACGAGCAGTACTTC. Protein sequence: CASMTAASGKWYEQYF.